Detailed here is one T cell receptor (beta chain). This clonotype was picked up one time. This clone's antigen is unknown. No base-level quality is on record; no much larger clone is a single base apart. A lone read gives weak evidence. This sample is drawn from a study of identical twins (dated by TCRdb to the mid-2010s). For context, the study as a whole: TCR alpha and beta repertoires from monozygotic twins, unrelated adults of various ages and cord blood were deep-sequenced to test whether fetal clonotypes persist. Replicate twin experiments were performed at different times using different library preparation protocols to rule out contamination. Results the study describes overall, beyond this receptor: In monozygotic twins, out-of-frame TCR alpha sharing was systematically underestimated by recombination models, although the models agreed with sharing between unrelated individuals. Out-of-frame TCR alpha sequences shared between twins showed an excess of low generation-probability sequences compared with coincidental sharing between unrelated individuals. Fewer insertions were carried by abundant cord blood beta clonotypes, a similar but weaker trend appeared in young adult naive repertoires, and no such trend appeared in memory repertoires. Because the same donors could not be followed over many years, the conclusions relied on cross-sectional statistical analysis. The excess sharing between twins in beta out-of-frame sequences was weaker because fewer shared sequences reduced the signal-to-noise ratio. Invariant T cells such as MAIT and iNKT could partly confound zero-insertion analyses, although diverse VJ usage argued against such confounding for most clonotypes.

The library was generated by 5' RACE. TCRdb records Illumina HiSeq 2000 as the sequencer. A universal primer binding site was introduced by template switching, and a unique molecular identifier was present in the final cDNA, enabling accurate counting of TCR cDNA molecules. Specific primers in the conserved constant-segment region were used to synthesize first-strand cDNA for the TCR alpha and beta chains. Each cDNA library was double barcoded, with a SMART-Mk sample barcode plus Illumina barcodes, to control for contamination. TruSeq adapter sequences along with Illumina sample barcodes were introduced in two successive PCR steps. Sequencing of the TCR alpha and beta cDNA libraries was done on the Illumina HiSeq platform using custom primers. The study's own analysis went as follows. Raw reads were processed with MiGEC to extract unique molecular identifiers, and MiXCR was used to determine CDR3 positions. Recombination models were inferred per individual with the repgenHMM and IGoR tools using an EM algorithm. The analysis of shared clonotypes was done with the tcR package in R, with sharing normalized by the product of cloneset sizes. To study raw recombination without the effects of thymic and clonal selection, out-of-frame nonproductive sequences were analyzed. TCRdb trimmed the raw reads at Q25, called clones with MiXCR and kept productive beta chains. Entries are consolidated by CDR3 protein sequence, retaining the most common genes and DNA. These V and J calls originate from TCRdb's pipeline instead of the authors' own analysis. The table for this sample lists under 450,000 distinct CDR3 sequences; 18% of them were counted only once. Jointly, the top ten make up 10% to 15% of the sample.

Every donor was a healthy Caucasian. The researchers also sequenced three unrelated adults who were not twins: a male aged 18 to 29, a male aged 50 to 59, and a female aged 50 to 59. Miltenyi CD45RO+ enrichment and human naive T-cell isolation kits were used to isolate memory (CD45RO+) and naive T cells from PBMC. This clonotype was sampled from a man aged 50 to 60 in good health. Sequencing used naive T cells sorted from blood. The sample's cell subset or site label, in plain terms: cells isolated with a human naive T-cell isolation kit.

The encoded CDR3 is CASSQALHPSGLSTDTQYF. The nucleotide sequence is TGTGCCAGCAGCCAAGCGCTTCATCCTAGCGGGTTATCCACAGATACGCAGTATTTT. The chain is assembled from TRBV3-1 and TRBJ2-3; TRBD2 agrees with 8 junctional bases. The CDR1 and CDR2 encoded by the germline V gene (reference sequence) are LGHDT and YNNKEL. Trimmed from V: 1 base; trimmed from J: 2 bases; junction bases lacking a gene match: 14. The CDR3 sequence holds 19 residues, the cysteine and phenylalanine included. The CDR3 DNA has 57 bases and is translated from base 1.